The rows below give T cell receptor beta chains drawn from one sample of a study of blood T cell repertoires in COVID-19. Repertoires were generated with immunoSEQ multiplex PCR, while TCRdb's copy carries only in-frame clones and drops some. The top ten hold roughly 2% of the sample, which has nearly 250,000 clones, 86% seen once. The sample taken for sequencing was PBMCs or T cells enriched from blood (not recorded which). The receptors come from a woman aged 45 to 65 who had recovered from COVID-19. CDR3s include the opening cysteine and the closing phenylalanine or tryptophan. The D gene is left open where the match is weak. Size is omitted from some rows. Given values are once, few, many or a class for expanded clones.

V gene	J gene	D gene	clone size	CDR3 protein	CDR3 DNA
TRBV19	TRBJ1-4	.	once	CASRTTTNEKLFF	TGTGCCAGCCGGACAACAACTAATGAAAAACTGTTTTTT
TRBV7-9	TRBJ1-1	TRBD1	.	CASSSPGQGNTEAFF	TGTGCCAGCAGCTCACCGGGACAGGGGAACACTGAAGCTTTCTTT
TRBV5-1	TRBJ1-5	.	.	CASSYASDQPQHF	TGCGCCAGCAGCTACGCAAGCGATCAGCCCCAGCATTTT
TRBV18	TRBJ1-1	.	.	CASSQSTGNTEAFF	TGTGCCAGCTCACAATCGACAGGTAACACTGAAGCTTTCTTT
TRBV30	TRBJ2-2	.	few	CAWGPYRARGELFF	TGTGCCTGGGGCCCATACAGGGCTCGCGGGGAGCTGTTTTTT
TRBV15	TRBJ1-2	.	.	CATSREARGSYGYTF	TGTGCCACCAGCAGAGAAGCTAGGGGTAGCTATGGCTACACCTTC
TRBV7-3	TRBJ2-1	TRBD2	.	CASSSSGGSYNEQFF	TGTGCCAGCAGCTCTAGCGGGGGATCCTACAATGAGCAGTTCTTC
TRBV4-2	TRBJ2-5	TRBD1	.	CASSHPGTGSIETQYF	TGTGCCAGCAGCCACCCCGGGACAGGGTCGATCGAGACCCAGTACTTC
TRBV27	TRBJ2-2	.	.	CASMESILGGLNTGELFF	TGTGCCAGCATGGAGAGTATTCTTGGGGGACTGAACACCGGGGAGCTGTTTTTT
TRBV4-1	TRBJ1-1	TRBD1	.	CASSLMDRGNTEAFF	TGCGCCAGCAGCCTAATGGACAGGGGGAACACTGAAGCTTTCTTT
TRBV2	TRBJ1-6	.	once	CASESSYNSPLHF	TGTGCCAGCGAGAGCTCCTATAATTCACCCCTCCACTTT